This T cell receptor beta chain is drawn from a study of T cells in Graves' hyperthyroidism and ophthalmopathy. From RNA transcripts, TCR beta CDR3 regions were amplified. First-round RT-PCR targeting the TCR CDR3 was performed with the HTBI primer set. TCRdb re-analysed the multiplex PCR reads in MiXCR, keeping a single row per CDR3 protein. The table shows roughly 570,000 distinct CDR3 sequences, with roughly 46% occurring only once. This clonotype was counted many times. Its antigen is undetermined. Study outcomes and limitations: With a median lead of approximately 6.4 months before onset, the model predicted ophthalmopathy.

Germline V gene data show CDR1 as SGHAT and CDR2 as FQNNGV. Deletions cut 2 bases from V and 0 bases from J, with 19 bases between. The CDR3 is made up of 18 amino acids. Orbital computed tomography and thyroid ultrasound, together with serum TRAb and thyroxine and clinical symptoms, were used for diagnoses. The genes are TRBV11-2 and TRBJ1-1; no reliable D call. This sequence was found in an adult woman with Graves' disease, either hyperthyroidism or ophthalmopathy (not recorded which). Sequenced sample: peripheral blood or thyroid tissue (not recorded which). In DNA form, the CDR3 reads TGTGCCAGCAGCTTAAGATACGGGGTCCTCAGAGTGAACACTGAAGCTTTCTTT. Its translation is CASSLRYGVLRVNTEAFF.